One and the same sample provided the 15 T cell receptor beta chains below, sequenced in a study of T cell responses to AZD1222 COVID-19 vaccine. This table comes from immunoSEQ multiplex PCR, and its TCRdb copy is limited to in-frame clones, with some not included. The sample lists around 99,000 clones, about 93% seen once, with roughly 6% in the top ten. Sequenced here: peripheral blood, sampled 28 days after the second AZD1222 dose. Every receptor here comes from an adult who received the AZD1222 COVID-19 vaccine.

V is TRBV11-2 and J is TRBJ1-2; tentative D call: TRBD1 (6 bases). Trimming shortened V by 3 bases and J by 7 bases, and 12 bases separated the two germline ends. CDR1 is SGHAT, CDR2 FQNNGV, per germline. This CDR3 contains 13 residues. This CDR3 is CASSLGLQGGYTF. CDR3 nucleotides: TGTGCCAGCAGCTTGGGTTTACAGGGTGGCTACACCTTC.

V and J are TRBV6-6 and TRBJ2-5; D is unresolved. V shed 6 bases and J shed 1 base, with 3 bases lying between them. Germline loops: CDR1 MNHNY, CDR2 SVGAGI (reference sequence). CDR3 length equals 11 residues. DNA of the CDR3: TGTGCCAGCAGACTCCAAGAGACCCAGTACTTC. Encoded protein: CASRLQETQYF.

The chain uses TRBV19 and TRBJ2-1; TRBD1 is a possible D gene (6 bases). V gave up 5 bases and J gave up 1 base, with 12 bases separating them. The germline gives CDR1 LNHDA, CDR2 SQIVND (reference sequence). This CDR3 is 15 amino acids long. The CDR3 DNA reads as TGTGCCAGTAGTTTCACAGGGAATTCCTACAATGAGCAGTTCTTC. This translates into CASSFTGNSYNEQFF. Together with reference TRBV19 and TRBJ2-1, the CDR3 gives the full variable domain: DGGITQSPKYLFRKEGQNVTLSCEQNLNHDAMYWYRQDPGQGLRLIYYSQIVNDFQKGDIAEGYSVSREKKESFPLTVTSAQKNPTAFYLCASSFTGNSYNEQFFGPGTRLTVL.

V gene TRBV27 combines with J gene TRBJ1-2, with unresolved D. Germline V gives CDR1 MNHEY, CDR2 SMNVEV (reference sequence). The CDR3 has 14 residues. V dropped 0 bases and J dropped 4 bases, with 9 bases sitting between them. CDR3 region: CASSLSGRSYGYTF. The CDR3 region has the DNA TGTGCCAGCAGTTTATCCGGAAGGAGCTATGGCTACACCTTC.

The CDR3 DNA reads as TGTGCCAGCAGCAGACGACAAGCCGAGGCTTCTGGCTACACCTTC. The encoded protein is CASSRRQAEASGYTF. The rearrangement joins TRBV3-1 (or the pseudogene TRBV3-2) to TRBJ1-2; D is ambiguous. Trimming cost V 5 bases and J 7 bases, with 20 bases left between them. The V gene's germline CDR1 is LGHDT and CDR2 YNNKEL (reference sequence). CDR3 length: 15 amino acids.

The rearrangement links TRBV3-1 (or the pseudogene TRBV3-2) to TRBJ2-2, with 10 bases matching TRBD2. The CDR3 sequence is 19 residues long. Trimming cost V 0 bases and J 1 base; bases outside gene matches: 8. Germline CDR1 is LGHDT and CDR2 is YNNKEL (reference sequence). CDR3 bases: TGTGCCAGCAGCCAAGAATTGCTAGCGGGGGCCCTGAACACCGGGGAGCTGTTTTTT. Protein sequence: CASSQELLAGALNTGELFF.

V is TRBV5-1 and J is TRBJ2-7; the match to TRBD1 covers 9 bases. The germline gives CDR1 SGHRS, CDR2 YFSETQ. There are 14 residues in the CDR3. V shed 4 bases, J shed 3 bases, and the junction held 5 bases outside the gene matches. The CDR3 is CASSNGQGLYEQYF. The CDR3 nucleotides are TGCGCCAGCAGCAACGGACAGGGGCTCTACGAGCAGTACTTC.

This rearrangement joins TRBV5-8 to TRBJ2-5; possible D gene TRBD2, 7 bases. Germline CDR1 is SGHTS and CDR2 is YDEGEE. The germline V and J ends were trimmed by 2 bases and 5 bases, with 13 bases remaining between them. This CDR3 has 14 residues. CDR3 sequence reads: CASSFGRGLETQYF. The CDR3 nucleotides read TGTGCCAGCAGCTTCGGGCGGGGGCTGGAGACCCAGTACTTC.

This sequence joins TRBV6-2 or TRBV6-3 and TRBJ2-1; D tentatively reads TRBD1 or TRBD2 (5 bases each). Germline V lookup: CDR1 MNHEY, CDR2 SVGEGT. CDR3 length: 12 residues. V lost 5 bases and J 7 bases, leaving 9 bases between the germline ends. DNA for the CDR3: TGTGCCAGCAGTGGGGGTTGGAATGAGCAGTTCTTC. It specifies CASSGGWNEQFF.

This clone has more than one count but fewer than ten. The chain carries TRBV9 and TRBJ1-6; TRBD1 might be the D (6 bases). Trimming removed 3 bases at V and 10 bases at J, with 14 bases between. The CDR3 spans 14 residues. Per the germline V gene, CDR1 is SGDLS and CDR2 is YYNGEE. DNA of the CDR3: TGTGCCAGCAGCGCCCGACAGGCTGGGTCACCCCTCCACTTT. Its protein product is CASSARQAGSPLHF.

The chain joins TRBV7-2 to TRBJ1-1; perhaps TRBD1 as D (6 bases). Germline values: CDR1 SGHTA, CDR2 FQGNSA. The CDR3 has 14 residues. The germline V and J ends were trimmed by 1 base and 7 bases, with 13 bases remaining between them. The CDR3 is CASSLGRGLGEAFF. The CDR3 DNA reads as TGTGCCAGCAGCTTAGGACGGGGGCTTGGTGAAGCTTTCTTT.

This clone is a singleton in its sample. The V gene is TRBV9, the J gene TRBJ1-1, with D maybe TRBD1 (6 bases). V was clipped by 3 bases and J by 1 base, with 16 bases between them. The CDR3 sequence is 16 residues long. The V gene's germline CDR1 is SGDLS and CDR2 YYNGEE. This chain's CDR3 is CASSALQGPKNTEAFF. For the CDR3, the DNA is TGTGCCAGCAGCGCGTTACAGGGACCCAAGAACACTGAAGCTTTCTTT.

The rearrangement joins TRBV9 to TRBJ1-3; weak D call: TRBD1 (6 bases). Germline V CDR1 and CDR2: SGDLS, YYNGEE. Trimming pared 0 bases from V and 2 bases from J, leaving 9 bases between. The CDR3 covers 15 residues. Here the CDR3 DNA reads TGTGCCAGCAGCGTAGACAGGGACCCTGGAAACACCATATATTTT. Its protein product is CASSVDRDPGNTIYF.

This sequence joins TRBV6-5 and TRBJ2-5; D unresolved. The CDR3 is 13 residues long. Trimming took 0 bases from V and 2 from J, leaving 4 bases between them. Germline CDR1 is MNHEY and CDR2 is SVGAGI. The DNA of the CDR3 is TGTGCCAGCAGTTACTCGAGGCAAGAGACCCAGTACTTC. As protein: CASSYSRQETQYF.

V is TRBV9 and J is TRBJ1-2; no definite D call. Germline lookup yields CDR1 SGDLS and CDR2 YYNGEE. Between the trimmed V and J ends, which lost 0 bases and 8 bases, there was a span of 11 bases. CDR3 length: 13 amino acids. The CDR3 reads CASSVDGPAGYTF. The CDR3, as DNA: TGTGCCAGCAGCGTAGACGGGCCGGCGGGCTACACCTTC.